This T cell receptor (beta chain) was identified during a study of identical twins. V shed 5 bases, J shed 6 bases, and the junction held 7 bases outside the gene matches. The CDR3 length is 13 residues. The V gene's germline CDR1 is DFQATT and CDR2 SNEGSKA (reference sequence). Using its own MiXCR run on the 5' RACE reads, TCRdb lists one record per CDR3 protein. Of hundreds of thousands of distinct CDR3 sequences in the sample, about a tenth were seen once. V is TRBV20-1 and J is TRBJ2-7; 10 bases fit TRBD2. Sequenced material: memory (CD45RO+) T cells sorted from blood. This TCR came from a woman under 30 in good health. CDR3 in DNA: TGCAGTGCTTCCGGGACTAGCGCGACCGAGCAGTACTTC. The encoded protein is CSASGTSATEQYF.